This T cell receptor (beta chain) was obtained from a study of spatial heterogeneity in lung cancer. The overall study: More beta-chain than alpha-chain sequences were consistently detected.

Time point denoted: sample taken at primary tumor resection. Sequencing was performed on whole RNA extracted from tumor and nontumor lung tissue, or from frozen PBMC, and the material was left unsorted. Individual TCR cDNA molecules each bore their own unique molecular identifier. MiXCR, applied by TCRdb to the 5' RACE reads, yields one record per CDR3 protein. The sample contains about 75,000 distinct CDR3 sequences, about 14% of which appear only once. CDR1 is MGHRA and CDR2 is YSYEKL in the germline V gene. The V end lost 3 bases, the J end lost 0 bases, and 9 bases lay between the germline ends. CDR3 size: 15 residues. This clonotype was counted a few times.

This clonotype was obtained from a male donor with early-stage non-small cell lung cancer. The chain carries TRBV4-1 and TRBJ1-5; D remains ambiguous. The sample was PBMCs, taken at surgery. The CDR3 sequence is CASSQDYNSNQPQHF. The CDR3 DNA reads TGCGCCAGCAGCCAGGATTACAATAGCAATCAGCCCCAGCATTTT.